This entry features one TCR beta chain sequence. The CDR3 has 18 residues. V lost 0 bases to trimming and J lost 4 bases; unmatched junction nucleotides: 12. The V gene's germline CDR1 is LGHNA and CDR2 YNFKEQ. Authors' processing steps: Nucleated cell counts were estimated from reference gene primer amplification. The repertoire was sequenced with immunoSEQ multiplex PCR; TCRdb's copy has only in-frame clones and lacks some. V, J and clone size are taken as reported in that table, and D and trimming were inferred from the DNA itself. Of 220,000 or so clones listed, under 90% were seen once; the top ten hold 3% to 4%. These data come from a study of blood T cell repertoires in COVID-19.

The TCR sequence derives from an older woman who had recovered from COVID-19. The sequenced sample consisted of PBMCs or T cells enriched from blood (not recorded which). This rearrangement joins TRBV4-2 to TRBJ2-3; 8 nucleotides align to TRBD2. CDR3 in DNA: TGTGCCAGCAGCCAAGAGACTCGCCTAGCGGGTAATGCAGATACGCAGTATTTT. Translated: CASSQETRLAGNADTQYF.